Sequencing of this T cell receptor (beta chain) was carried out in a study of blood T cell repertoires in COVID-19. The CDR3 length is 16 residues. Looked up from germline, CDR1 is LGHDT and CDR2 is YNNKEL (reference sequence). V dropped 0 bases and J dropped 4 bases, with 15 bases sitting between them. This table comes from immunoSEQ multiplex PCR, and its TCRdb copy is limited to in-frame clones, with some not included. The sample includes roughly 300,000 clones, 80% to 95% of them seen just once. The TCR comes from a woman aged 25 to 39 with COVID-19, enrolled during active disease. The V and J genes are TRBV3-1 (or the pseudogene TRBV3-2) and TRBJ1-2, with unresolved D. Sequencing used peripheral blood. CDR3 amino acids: CASSQDRVGGIYGYTF. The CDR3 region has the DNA TGTGCCAGCAGCCAAGATCGAGTAGGAGGGATCTATGGCTACACCTTC.